Reported below is one T cell receptor beta chain. The data originate from a study of shared clonotypes between healthy human individuals. Between the trimmed V and J ends, which lost 0 bases and 4 bases, there was a span of 13 bases. From germline, CDR1 is SGHRS and CDR2 YFSETQ. The CDR3 sequence is 15 residues long. Measured with immunoSEQ multiplex PCR; TCRdb has only the in-frame clones, and not every one. The data show fewer than 3 million clones, with just under 95% seen just once and 0.37% held by the top ten. The rearrangement links TRBV5-1 to TRBJ1-2, with D uncertain. The sequence derives from a man aged 18 to 30 in good health. Some clones in this sample may be carry-over from other donors' samples. The sequencing sample was made of naive CD4+ T cells from PBMCs. Subset indicated: CD45RA+ positively selected. CDR3 coding DNA: TGCGCCAGCAGCTTGGTCGGGCAAACACTCTATGGCTACACCTTC. Residues: CASSLVGQTLYGYTF.